The rows below give T cell receptor beta chains drawn from one sample of a study of T cell responses to AZD1222 COVID-19 vaccine. Profiling relied on immunoSEQ multiplex PCR, and the TCRdb table lists in-frame clones only, not all of them. This sample has around 170,000 clones, with 90% found just once. The sample consisted of peripheral blood, taken on day 0 of AZD1222 vaccination. These receptors were collected from an adult in good health. Both conserved end residues are part of each CDR3. The order of the fields is CDR3 DNA, CDR3 protein, D gene, clone size, V gene, J gene, CDR3 length. A D gene is named only where the DNA matches it firmly. Size is omitted from some rows. Given values are once, few, many or a class for expanded clones.

cdr3_nt: TGTGCCAGCAGCTTCGACAGGGGAGGAAACACCATATATTTT
cdr3_aa: CASSFDRGGNTIYF
d_call: TRBD1
clone_size: NA
v_call: TRBV11-3
j_call: TRBJ1-3
cdr3_length: 14

cdr3_nt: TGTGCCAGCCGGGACAGAAGGGGATCTTATAATTCACCCCTCCACTTT
cdr3_aa: CASRDRRGSYNSPLHF
d_call: TRBD1
clone_size: NA
v_call: TRBV19
j_call: TRBJ1-6
cdr3_length: 16

cdr3_nt: TGTGCCAGCACCTCTCAGAGTGAAGCTTTCTTT
cdr3_aa: CASTSQSEAFF
d_call: NA
clone_size: NA
v_call: TRBV25-1
j_call: TRBJ1-1
cdr3_length: 11

cdr3_nt: TGTGCCAGCAGCCAGGGGAGGCTCACTGAAGCTTTCTTT
cdr3_aa: CASSQGRLTEAFF
d_call: NA
clone_size: once
v_call: TRBV14
j_call: TRBJ1-1
cdr3_length: 13

cdr3_nt: TGTGCCAGCAGTTTCGTCCCCGGGGAGCTGTTTTTT
cdr3_aa: CASSFVPGELFF
d_call: NA
clone_size: NA
v_call: TRBV12-3/TRBV12-4
j_call: TRBJ2-2
cdr3_length: 12

cdr3_nt: TGTGCCAGCAGAGTCCGGGAAAACAAAAGTCGGCCCCAGCATTTT
cdr3_aa: CASRVRENKSRPQHF
d_call: NA
clone_size: NA
v_call: TRBV6-5
j_call: TRBJ1-5
cdr3_length: 15

cdr3_nt: TGCGCCAGCAGCCAAGGATGGGAGCCCCAGCATTTT
cdr3_aa: CASSQGWEPQHF
d_call: NA
clone_size: NA
v_call: TRBV4-1
j_call: TRBJ1-5
cdr3_length: 12

cdr3_nt: TGTGCCAGCAGTTTGAGCGGGGCTCTGCCGAGGAAGAACTATGGCTACACCTTC
cdr3_aa: CASSLSGALPRKNYGYTF
d_call: NA
clone_size: NA
v_call: TRBV28
j_call: TRBJ1-2
cdr3_length: 18

cdr3_nt: TGTGCCAGCAGCAATCCGGGACAAGTGAACACTGAAGCTTTCTTT
cdr3_aa: CASSNPGQVNTEAFF
d_call: NA
clone_size: NA
v_call: TRBV7-2
j_call: TRBJ1-1
cdr3_length: 15

cdr3_nt: TGTGCCAGCAGAATTACGGGGGAGACCACAGATACGCAGTATTTT
cdr3_aa: CASRITGETTDTQYF
d_call: NA
clone_size: NA
v_call: TRBV4-2
j_call: TRBJ2-3
cdr3_length: 15

cdr3_nt: TGTGCCAGCAGCTTACAGACGAACACTGAAGCTTTCTTT
cdr3_aa: CASSLQTNTEAFF
d_call: NA
clone_size: NA
v_call: TRBV11-2
j_call: TRBJ1-1
cdr3_length: 13

cdr3_nt: TGTGCCAGCTCACCACAACAGCAAGAGACCCAGTACTTC
cdr3_aa: CASSPQQQETQYF
d_call: NA
clone_size: NA
v_call: TRBV18
j_call: TRBJ2-5
cdr3_length: 13

cdr3_nt: TGTGCCAGTAGGGGGGGAGTCGGCATGAACACTGAAGCTTTCTTT
cdr3_aa: CASRGGVGMNTEAFF
d_call: NA
clone_size: NA
v_call: TRBV19
j_call: TRBJ1-1
cdr3_length: 15

cdr3_nt: TGCAGCGTTGTTACCCCCCGGACTAGCGGGGGGGCCAATGAGCAGTTCTTC
cdr3_aa: CSVVTPRTSGGANEQFF
d_call: TRBD2
clone_size: NA
v_call: TRBV29-1
j_call: TRBJ2-1
cdr3_length: 17

cdr3_nt: TGCGCCAGCAGCTTGTGGACAGGGAAGACTGAAGCTTTCTTT
cdr3_aa: CASSLWTGKTEAFF
d_call: TRBD1
clone_size: once
v_call: TRBV5-1
j_call: TRBJ1-1
cdr3_length: 14

cdr3_nt: TGCAGTGCTAGTGTGGTGGCAGGGGTCGGCCCCTACGAGCAGTACTTC
cdr3_aa: CSASVVAGVGPYEQYF
d_call: NA
clone_size: NA
v_call: TRBV20-1
j_call: TRBJ2-7
cdr3_length: 16

cdr3_nt: TGTGCCAGTAGTAGGGACATTAGCACAGATACGCAGTATTTT
cdr3_aa: CASSRDISTDTQYF
d_call: NA
clone_size: NA
v_call: TRBV19
j_call: TRBJ2-3
cdr3_length: 14

cdr3_nt: TGTGCCAGCAGCTCAAGCACCTCTGGAAACACCATATATTTT
cdr3_aa: CASSSSTSGNTIYF
d_call: NA
clone_size: once
v_call: TRBV6-5
j_call: TRBJ1-3
cdr3_length: 14

cdr3_nt: TGTGCCAGCAGCTTAACGGGGACCGGGGAGCTGTTTTTT
cdr3_aa: CASSLTGTGELFF
d_call: NA
clone_size: NA
v_call: TRBV7-2
j_call: TRBJ2-2
cdr3_length: 13

cdr3_nt: TGCGCCAGCAGCCCAACGCGGTCTTTCAGCTATGGCTACACCTTC
cdr3_aa: CASSPTRSFSYGYTF
d_call: NA
clone_size: NA
v_call: TRBV5-1
j_call: TRBJ1-2
cdr3_length: 15

cdr3_nt: TGTGCCAGCTCAGGCGCACAAGGGGATGGCTACACCTTC
cdr3_aa: CASSGAQGDGYTF
d_call: NA
clone_size: NA
v_call: TRBV18
j_call: TRBJ1-2
cdr3_length: 13

cdr3_nt: TGTGCCAGCAGGGCCCTCAGGGGGGCCAATCAGCCCCAGCATTTT
cdr3_aa: CASRALRGANQPQHF
d_call: TRBD1
clone_size: NA
v_call: TRBV2
j_call: TRBJ1-5
cdr3_length: 15

cdr3_nt: TGTGCCAGCATCGGAGGAGACGGGTGGACTGAAGCTTTCTTT
cdr3_aa: CASIGGDGWTEAFF
d_call: NA
clone_size: NA
v_call: TRBV3-1/TRBV3-2
j_call: TRBJ1-1
cdr3_length: 14

cdr3_nt: TGTGCCAGCAGCTTATCAGGCGGCGATAACTATGGCTACACCTTC
cdr3_aa: CASSLSGGDNYGYTF
d_call: NA
clone_size: NA
v_call: TRBV7-3
j_call: TRBJ1-2
cdr3_length: 15

cdr3_nt: TGCGCCAGCAGCCAAAGGATGGCCCTCCTGAGGGAGGGGAACTATGGCTACACCTTC
cdr3_aa: CASSQRMALLREGNYGYTF
d_call: NA
clone_size: NA
v_call: TRBV4-1
j_call: TRBJ1-2
cdr3_length: 19

cdr3_nt: TGTGCCAGCTATGGCGGAACAACTAATGAAAAACTGTTTTTT
cdr3_aa: CASYGGTTNEKLFF
d_call: NA
clone_size: NA
v_call: TRBV3-1/TRBV3-2
j_call: TRBJ1-4
cdr3_length: 14

cdr3_nt: TGTGCCAGCAGTTCCTCACTCCCTTCGTATCAGCCCCAGCATTTT
cdr3_aa: CASSSSLPSYQPQHF
d_call: NA
clone_size: once
v_call: TRBV6-5
j_call: TRBJ1-5
cdr3_length: 15

cdr3_nt: TGTGCCAGCAGCTTAGGGGGTCAGGGAATCGCCACCTTC
cdr3_aa: CASSLGGQGIATF
d_call: NA
clone_size: NA
v_call: TRBV7-9
j_call: TRBJ2-7
cdr3_length: 13

cdr3_nt: TGTGCCAGCAGCTTGGGGCAGGGACCCCTCCACTTT
cdr3_aa: CASSLGQGPLHF
d_call: NA
clone_size: NA
v_call: TRBV7-9
j_call: TRBJ1-6
cdr3_length: 12

cdr3_nt: TGTGCCAGCAGCTCGGGACAGGGGAGTCCCTACGAGCAGTACTTC
cdr3_aa: CASSSGQGSPYEQYF
d_call: TRBD1
clone_size: NA
v_call: TRBV6-5
j_call: TRBJ2-7
cdr3_length: 15

cdr3_nt: TGTGCCAGCTCACCGACAGGTACGAACACTGAAGCTTTCTTT
cdr3_aa: CASSPTGTNTEAFF
d_call: NA
clone_size: NA
v_call: TRBV18
j_call: TRBJ1-1
cdr3_length: 14